These 20 T cell receptor beta chains were sequenced from one sample in a study of spatial heterogeneity in lung cancer. Study-level findings and limits: Mutation counts in tumors were tracked by counts of expanded intratumoral alpha and beta TCRs.

TCRdb re-derived calls from the 5' RACE reads in MiXCR, one entry per CDR3 protein. The sample holds about 11,000 distinct CDR3 sequences; under 6.5% are singletons and the top ten take around 11%. Time point: sample taken at primary tumor resection. The antigens for these receptors are not known. Sequencing used lung tumor tissue, obtained at surgery. Source of these receptors: a male donor with early-stage non-small cell lung cancer.

To note about this clonotype: This beta chain is an unintended read in a library built for alpha chains; its size means little. The chain employs TRBV7-9 and TRBJ2-3; 8 bases match TRBD1. CDR1 SEHNR and CDR2 FQNEAQ come from the germline V gene (reference sequence). There are 15 residues in the CDR3. V gave up 4 bases and J gave up 3 bases; unmatched junction bases: 6. CDR3 bases: TGTGCCAGCAGCTGGGGCAGGGGGCATACAGATACGCAGTATTTT. It translates to CASSWGRGHTDTQYF.

In regard to this clonotype: A library prepared for alpha chains yielded this beta chain as an off-target read; its size is of little meaning. The chain has TRBV3-1 and TRBJ2-7; TRBD2 matches 14 bases. Germline V gene data show CDR1 as LGHDT and CDR2 as YNNKEL (reference sequence). After removal of 4 bases from V and 5 bases from J, the junction contained 4 bases not matched to a gene. This CDR3 contains 15 residues. CDR3 protein: CASSLGTSGGDEQYF. CDR3 sequence (DNA): TGTGCCAGCAGCCTCGGGACTAGCGGGGGTGACGAGCAGTACTTC.

This clonotype has a count of ten or more. This beta chain is an off-target read within a library intended for alpha chains, so its frequency means little. This chain joins TRBV7-2 and TRBJ2-7; D possibly corresponds to TRBD2 (6 bases). V shed 5 bases and J shed 4 bases, with 18 bases lying between them. Germline CDR1 is SGHTA and CDR2 is FQGNSA. CDR3 length: 15 residues. This CDR3 is CASSPRLGVDYEQYF. DNA for the CDR3: TGTGCCAGCAGCCCAAGACTAGGTGTAGATTACGAGCAGTACTTC.

By frequency in the sample, this clonotype is medium-sized. Since the library was made to target alpha chains, this beta chain is a stray read and its abundance is not meaningful. The J gene is TRBJ2-4, the V gene TRBV9, with D tentatively TRBD2 (6 bases). The CDR3 has 14 amino acids. CDR1 is SGDLS, CDR2 YYNGEE, per germline. Trimming removed 4 bases from V and 0 bases from J, with 8 bases in between. In DNA form, the CDR3 reads TGTGCCAGCAGCCCGGGAGTAGCCAAAAACATTCAGTACTTC. It specifies CASSPGVAKNIQYF.

Comment on this clonotype: Because the library targeted alpha chains, this beta chain is an off-target read whose size means little. This rearrangement joins TRBV27 to TRBJ1-1, with a tentative D call TRBD1 (6 bases). In germline, CDR1 is MNHEY, CDR2 SMNVEV (reference sequence). Trimming left V 8 bases short and J 4 bases short, with 20 bases between. The CDR3 totals 15 residues. CDR3 DNA sequence: TGTGCCAGCTCGTTAAAGAGAGGGGGTGGCACTGAAGCTTTCTTT. This encodes CASSLKRGGGTEAFF.

This clonotype has a count of ten or more. A read error may account for a junction end that differs from germline. For a library built for alpha chains, this beta chain is a stray read; little rests on its size. This chain links TRBV12-3 or TRBV12-4 with TRBJ2-3; 11 positions agree with TRBD2. The CDR3 extends over 14 amino acids. DNA for the CDR3: TGTGCCAGCAGCTTAGCGGGAGGGGCAGATACGCAGTATTTT. The encoded protein is CASSLAGGADTQYF.

This clonotype was seen repeatedly, ten times or more. Because the library targeted alpha chains, this beta chain is an off-target read whose size means little. J is TRBJ1-4 and V is TRBV4-1, with D possibly being TRBD1 (6 bases). Germline V lookup: CDR1 MGHRA, CDR2 YSYEKL. V was shortened by 0 bases and J by 5 bases, with 10 bases between the two germline ends. The CDR3 is 15 amino acids. The CDR3 coding sequence is TGCGCCAGCAGCCAAGATCGACAGGCGAATGAAAAACTGTTTTTT. It yields the protein CASSQDRQANEKLFF.

This clonotype occurred a few times. The library was built for alpha chains, so this beta chain is an off-target read and its size means little. The V call is TRBV4-2, the J call TRBJ2-2; D might be TRBD1 or TRBD2, each matching 6 bases. The CDR3 spans 14 residues. Germline values: CDR1 LGHNA, CDR2 YNFKEQ. V dropped 7 bases and J dropped 6 bases, with 15 bases sitting between them. The CDR3 loop is CASTPPGGPGELFF. CDR3 DNA: TGTGCCAGCACGCCGCCCGGGGGCCCCGGGGAGCTGTTTTTT.

By its share, this clonotype is medium-sized. This beta chain is off target for a library built for alpha chains, so its abundance means little. The rearrangement joins TRBV18 to TRBJ1-1; D is uncertain. The CDR3 is 15 residues long. CDR1 is KGHSH and CDR2 is LQKENI in the germline V gene. The V end lost 1 base, the J end lost 0 bases, and 9 bases lay between the germline ends. The CDR3 bases are TGTGCCAGCTCACCACTCCCCCGAGTGAACACTGAAGCTTTCTTT. Protein: CASSPLPRVNTEAFF.

This clonotype was picked up a small number of times. This beta chain is an unintended read in a library built for alpha chains; its size means little. The V gene is TRBV18, the J gene TRBJ2-7; tentatively, D is TRBD2 (5 bases). Trimming cost V 3 bases and J 6 bases, with 18 bases left between them. This CDR3 region has 15 residues. Germline values: CDR1 KGHSH, CDR2 LQKENI. The DNA for the CDR3 is TGTGCCAGCTCACCCGGGCAGTTCCAAGGAGGCGAGCAGTACTTC. Its translation is CASSPGQFQGGEQYF.

In this sample, this clonotype is medium-sized. This beta chain lies outside the target of a library built for alpha chains; its clone size means little. The V and J genes are TRBV20-1 and TRBJ1-3; no clear D. Trimming stripped 4 bases from V and 3 bases from J, with 16 bases between. The germline V gene has CDR1 DFQATT and CDR2 SNEGSKA (reference sequence). This CDR3 has 15 amino acids. The CDR3 loop is CSATIPVKLGNTIYF. CDR3 nucleotide sequence: TGCAGTGCTACCATCCCGGTAAAGCTTGGAAACACCATATATTTT.

This clonotype was seen more than once but under ten times. Germline is not matched at one junction end, which may reflect a read error. This beta chain lies outside the target of a library built for alpha chains; its clone size means little. The chain couples TRBV11-3 to TRBJ2-3; D might be TRBD1 (6 bases). Germline CDR1 and CDR2: SGHNT and YENEEA. The CDR3 consists of 14 residues. The CDR3 here is CASSLEGASTDTQF. DNA for the CDR3: TGTGCCAGCAGCTTAGAGGGGGCTAGCACAGATACGCAGTTT.

This clonotype was seen many times. Since it is a stray read in a library aimed at alpha chains, this beta chain has a size that is not meaningful. The V gene is TRBV28, the J gene TRBJ1-1; no clear D. Trimming left V 4 bases short and J 1 base short, with 10 bases between. The CDR3 is 14 residues long. In germline, CDR1 is MDHEN, CDR2 SYDVKM. The CDR3 loop reads CASSSRLWNTEAFF. The CDR3 bases are TGTGCCAGCAGTTCCAGGTTGTGGAACACTGAAGCTTTCTTT.

This clonotype was seen at least ten times. This beta chain is an off-target read within a library intended for alpha chains, so its frequency means little. This sequence joins TRBV3-1 and TRBJ2-3; 12 bases map to TRBD2. The CDR3 has 15 residues. CDR1 LGHDT and CDR2 YNNKEL come from the germline V gene (reference sequence). V dropped 7 bases and J dropped 5; count of bases not matched to a gene: 7. The CDR3 DNA is TGTGCCAGCACCCGAAGACTAGCGGGAGAAGATACGCAGTATTTT. Amino acids: CASTRRLAGEDTQYF.

This clonotype occurred many times. This beta chain turned up in a library designed for alpha chains; as an off-target read, its abundance says little. The V and J genes are TRBV2 and TRBJ2-1; D remains unclear. The V gene's germline CDR1 is SNHLY and CDR2 FYNNEI. The CDR3 extends over 14 amino acids. With 5 bases removed from V and 14 bases from J, the gap between germline ends came to 22 bases. CDR3 DNA sequence: TGTGCCAGCAGTCGGCTTACAATTCTAGAAGAGGAGTTCTTC. Translated, it gives CASSRLTILEEEFF.

This clonotype was recorded at least ten times. In a library made to pick up alpha chains, this beta chain is a stray read with a size that means little. The gene calls are TRBV7-2 and TRBJ1-1, with a weak D call TRBD1 (5 bases). Germline V gene data show CDR1 as SGHTA and CDR2 as FQGNSA. The CDR3 consists of 15 residues. The V end was cut by 1 base, the J end by 7 bases, with 16 bases between. CDR3 protein: CASSLDRMGQGEAFF. Written as DNA, the CDR3 is TGTGCCAGCAGCTTAGATCGGATGGGGCAGGGTGAAGCTTTCTTT.

This clonotype rates as medium-sized. This beta chain represents an off-target read in a library built for alpha chains; its size is of limited meaning. This chain joins TRBV10-3 and TRBJ2-4, with 12 bases fitting TRBD2. The CDR3 has 17 amino acids. The V gene end was trimmed by 2 bases and the J gene end by 8 bases; junction bases not matched to a gene: 10. Germline V gene data show CDR1 as ENHRY and CDR2 as SYGVKD. CDR3 coding DNA: TGTGCCATCAGTGAGGGGACTAGCGGGCCCTTCGGGGACATTCAGTACTTC. This gives the protein CAISEGTSGPFGDIQYF.

A remark on this clonotype: Found in a library prepared for alpha chains, this beta chain is an off-target read, and its abundance has little meaning. The chain carries TRBV7-9 and TRBJ2-1; TRBD1 agrees at 8 bases. In germline, CDR1 is SEHNR, CDR2 FQNEAQ (reference sequence). The CDR3 has 17 amino acids. Trimming took 5 bases from V and 3 from J; bases not matched to a gene: 12. The CDR3 region has the DNA TGTGCCAGCAGCAAACGGACAGGGCCCCACCTCTACAATGAGCAGTTCTTC. Translation gives CASSKRTGPHLYNEQFF.

This clonotype was seen ten or more times. This beta chain is a stray sequence in a library constructed for alpha chains; its clone size is not meaningful. The gene calls are TRBV9 and TRBJ2-1; 8 bases line up with TRBD1. The CDR3 totals 15 residues. With V trimmed by 4 bases and J by 4 bases, 7 bases remained unmatched. Germline V lookup: CDR1 SGDLS, CDR2 YYNGEE. The CDR3 bases are TGTGCCAGCAGCCTGGGGGACAGGAGTTACAATGAGCAGTTCTTC. It translates to CASSLGDRSYNEQFF.

This clonotype was detected a few times. This beta chain represents an off-target read in a library built for alpha chains; its size is of limited meaning. CDR3 nucleotide sequence: TGTGCCAGCAGCCGCTGGACGGGGGGGCCTGGGAATGAGCAGTTCTTC. This sequence encodes CASSRWTGGPGNEQFF. V gene TRBV12-3 or TRBV12-4 combines with J gene TRBJ2-1; 8 positions agree with TRBD2. The junction had 14 bases not matched to a gene; V was cut back by 6 bases and J by 7 bases. This CDR3 is 16 amino acids long.